This T cell receptor (beta chain) derives from a study of human T cells and chemical hapten exposure. In the authors' methods: Sampled TCR counts reached a median of approximately 100,000 per sample, with values ranging from roughly 20,000 to 700,000. From the RACE reads, TCRdb called clonotypes with MiXCR, one entry per CDR3 protein. The V and J calls and clone size come from TCRdb's table, not from the authors' own analysis. The sample has roughly 100,000 distinct CDR3 sequences, roughly 11% seen once. This CDR3 spans 15 amino acids. Germline values: CDR1 SQVTM, CDR2 ANQGSEA. Trimming left V 6 bases short and J 1 base short, with 18 bases between. This clonotype was counted many times. The sample's time point: patch test 1, 2 weeks after DPC sensitization. Treatment given: therapeutic diphenylcyclopropenone sensitization with weekly scalp DPC. Blood, whole and unfractionated, served as the source for total RNA extraction.

The chain recombines TRBV29-1 with TRBJ1-1; the D gene is possibly TRBD1 (6 bases). Sequenced material: whole blood, taken in connection with sensitization to the hapten diphenylcyclopropenone (DPC). The sequence was collected from a woman aged 35 to 49 with alopecia areata. Some clones in this sample may be carry-over from other donors' samples. The CDR3 region is CSVTLTGLGNTEAFF. In nucleotides, the CDR3 is TGCAGCGTAACACTGACAGGTTTGGGGAACACTGAAGCTTTCTTT.